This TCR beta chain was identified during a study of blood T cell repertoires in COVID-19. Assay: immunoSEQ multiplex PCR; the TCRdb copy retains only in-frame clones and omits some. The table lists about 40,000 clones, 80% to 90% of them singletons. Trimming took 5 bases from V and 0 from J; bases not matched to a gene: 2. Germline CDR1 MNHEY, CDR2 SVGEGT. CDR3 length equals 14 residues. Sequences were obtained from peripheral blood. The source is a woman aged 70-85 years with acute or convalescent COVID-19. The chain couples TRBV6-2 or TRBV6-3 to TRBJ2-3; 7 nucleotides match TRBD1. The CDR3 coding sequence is TGTGCCAGCAGTCGACAGGGCAGCACAGATACGCAGTATTTT. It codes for CASSRQGSTDTQYF.